This entry concerns a single T cell receptor beta chain. The antigen is unknown. 60 Vbeta and 13 Jbeta primers were used in PCR. TCRdb keeps only in-frame clones here, not all; method: immunoSEQ multiplex PCR. The data contain 100,000 to 120,000 clones, around 77% of them seen just once; the ten biggest clones take up about 8.6%. This sample was included in a study of cytomegalovirus exposure and HLA in healthy donors. Regarding the study as a whole: Reports indicate that TCR beta sequences accurately predicted the HLA-A and HLA-B alleles of most subjects. Within an earlier analysis, most TCR beta V segments proved productive either about 90% or about 30% of the time. Within a later analysis, the majority of CMV-associated TCR beta chains appeared HLA-restricted.

The germline gives CDR1 LNHDA, CDR2 SQIVND (reference sequence). The CDR3 totals 16 residues. Germline trimming cut 3 bases from V and 0 bases from J; bases unmatched to any gene: 5. The J gene is TRBJ1-5, the V gene TRBV19; 7 bases align to TRBD1. The TCR originated in a woman between 40 and 50 years old in good health and CMV-seropositive. Specimen: PBMCs. The CDR3 DNA follows: TGTGCCAGTAGTATTTCCCGACAGGGTAGCAATCAGCCCCAGCATTTT. Its translation is CASSISRQGSNQPQHF.